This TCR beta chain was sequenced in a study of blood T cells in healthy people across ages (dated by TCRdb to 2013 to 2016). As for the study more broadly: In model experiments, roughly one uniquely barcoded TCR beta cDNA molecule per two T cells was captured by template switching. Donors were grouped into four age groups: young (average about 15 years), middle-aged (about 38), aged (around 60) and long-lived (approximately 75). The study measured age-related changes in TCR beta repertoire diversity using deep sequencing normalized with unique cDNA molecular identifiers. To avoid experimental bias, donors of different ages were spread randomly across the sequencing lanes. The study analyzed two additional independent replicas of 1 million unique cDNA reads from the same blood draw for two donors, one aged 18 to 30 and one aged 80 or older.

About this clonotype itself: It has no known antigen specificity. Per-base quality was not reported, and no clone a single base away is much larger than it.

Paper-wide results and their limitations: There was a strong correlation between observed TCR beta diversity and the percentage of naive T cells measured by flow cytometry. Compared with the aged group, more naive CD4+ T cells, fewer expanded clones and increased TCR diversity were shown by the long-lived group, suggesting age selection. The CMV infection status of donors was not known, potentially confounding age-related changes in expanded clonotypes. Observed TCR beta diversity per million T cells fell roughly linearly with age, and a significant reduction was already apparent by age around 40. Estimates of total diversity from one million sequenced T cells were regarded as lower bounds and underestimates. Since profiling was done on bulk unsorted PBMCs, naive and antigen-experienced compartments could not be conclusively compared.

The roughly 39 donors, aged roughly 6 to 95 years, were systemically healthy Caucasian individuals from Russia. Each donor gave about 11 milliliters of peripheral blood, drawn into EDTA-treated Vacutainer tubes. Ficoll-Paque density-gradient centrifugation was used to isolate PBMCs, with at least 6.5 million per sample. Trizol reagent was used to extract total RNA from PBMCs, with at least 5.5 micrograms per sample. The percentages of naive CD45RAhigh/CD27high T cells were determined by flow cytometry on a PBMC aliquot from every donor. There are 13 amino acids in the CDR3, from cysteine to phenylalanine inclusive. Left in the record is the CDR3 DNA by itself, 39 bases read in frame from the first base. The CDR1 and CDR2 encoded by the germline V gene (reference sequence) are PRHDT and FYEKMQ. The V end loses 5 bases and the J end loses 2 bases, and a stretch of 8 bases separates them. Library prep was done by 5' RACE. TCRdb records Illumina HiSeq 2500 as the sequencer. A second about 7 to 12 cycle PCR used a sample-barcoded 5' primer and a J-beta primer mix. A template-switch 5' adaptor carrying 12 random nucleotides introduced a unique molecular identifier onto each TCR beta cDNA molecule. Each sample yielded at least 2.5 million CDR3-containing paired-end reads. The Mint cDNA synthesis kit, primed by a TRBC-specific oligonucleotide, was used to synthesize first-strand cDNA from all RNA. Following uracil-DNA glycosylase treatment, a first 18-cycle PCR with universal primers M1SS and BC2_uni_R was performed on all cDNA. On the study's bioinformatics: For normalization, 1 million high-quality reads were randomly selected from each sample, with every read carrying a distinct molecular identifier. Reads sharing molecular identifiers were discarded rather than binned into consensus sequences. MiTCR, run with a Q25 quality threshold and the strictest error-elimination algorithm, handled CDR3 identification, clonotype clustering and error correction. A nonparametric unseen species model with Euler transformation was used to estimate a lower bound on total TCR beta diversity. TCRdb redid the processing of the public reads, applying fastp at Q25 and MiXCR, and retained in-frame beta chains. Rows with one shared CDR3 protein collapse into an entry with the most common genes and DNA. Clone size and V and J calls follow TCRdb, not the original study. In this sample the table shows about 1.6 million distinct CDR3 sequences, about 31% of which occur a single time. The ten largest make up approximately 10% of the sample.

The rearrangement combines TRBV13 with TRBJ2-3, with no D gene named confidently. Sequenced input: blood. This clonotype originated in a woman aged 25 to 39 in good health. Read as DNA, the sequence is TGTGCCAGCAGCCCCGAAATCACAGATACGCAGTATTTT. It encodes CASSPEITDTQYF.